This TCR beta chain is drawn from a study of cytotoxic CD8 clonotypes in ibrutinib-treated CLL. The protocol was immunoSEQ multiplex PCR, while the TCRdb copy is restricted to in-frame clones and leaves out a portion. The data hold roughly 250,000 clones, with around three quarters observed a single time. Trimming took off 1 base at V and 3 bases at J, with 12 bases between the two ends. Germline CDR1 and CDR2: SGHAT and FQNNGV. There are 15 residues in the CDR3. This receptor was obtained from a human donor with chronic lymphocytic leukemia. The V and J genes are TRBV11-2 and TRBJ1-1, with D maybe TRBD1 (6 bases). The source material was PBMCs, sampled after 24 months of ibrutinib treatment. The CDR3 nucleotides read TGTGCCAGCAGCTTAGTCTCTTCAGGGGACACTGAAGCTTTCTTT. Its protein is CASSLVSSGDTEAFF.